The 23 T cell receptor beta chains below all came from one sample that was sequenced in a study of cytomegalovirus exposure and HLA in healthy donors. Use of 60 Vbeta and 13 Jbeta primers characterized the PCR. Data came from immunoSEQ multiplex PCR; TCRdb stores just in-frame clones and leaves some out. The data show roughly 120,000 clones, 78% seen once. Sequencing was done on a sample of PBMCs. These receptors were taken from a middle-aged man in good health and CMV-seronegative.

The chain couples TRBV4-3 to TRBJ2-7, with D maybe TRBD1 (5 bases). The CDR3 runs to 17 residues. V lost 1 base and J lost 3, with 19 bases in between. Germline loops: CDR1 LGHNA, CDR2 YSLEER. The CDR3 spells CASSQGSGAPEVYEQYF. The CDR3 DNA reads as TGCGCCAGCAGCCAAGGGAGTGGGGCCCCTGAGGTCTACGAGCAGTACTTC.

This clone was seen only once. The chain employs TRBV6-5 and TRBJ1-3; D not resolved. The CDR3 extends over 16 amino acids. Germline V gene sequence: CDR1 MNHEY, CDR2 SVGAGI. V lost 0 bases and J lost 0, with 9 bases in between. DNA of the CDR3: TGTGCCAGCAGTTACTCTGACAAAGCCTCTGGAAACACCATATATTTT. Translated, it gives CASSYSDKASGNTIYF.

The rearrangement joins TRBV6-5 to TRBJ2-5, with 9 nucleotides matching TRBD2. Trimming took 7 bases from V and 4 from J; bases not matched to a gene: 4. Germline V gene lookup returns CDR1 MNHEY and CDR2 SVGAGI. CDR3 length: 13 amino acids. CDR3 sequence: CASKTSGGETQYF. Here the CDR3 DNA reads TGTGCCAGCAAGACTAGCGGTGGAGAGACCCAGTACTTC.

This rearrangement joins TRBV7-2 to TRBJ1-5; 7 nucleotides line up with TRBD1. Germline-derived CDR1 and CDR2 are SGHTA and FQGNSA. J gave up 4 bases and V 4 bases, and 1 base lay outside the gene matches. The CDR3 has 13 amino acids. The CDR3 coding sequence is TGTGCCAGCAGCTGGGACAGTAATCAGCCCCAGCATTTT. As protein: CASSWDSNQPQHF.

V gene TRBV18 combines with J gene TRBJ2-7, with 9 nucleotides matching TRBD1. V trimming: 3 bases; J trimming: 12 bases; junction bases outside the gene matches: 12. This CDR3 has 14 residues. CDR1 is KGHSH and CDR2 is LQKENI in the germline V gene. In DNA form, the CDR3 reads TGTGCCAGCTCACCCAACGAACAGGGGGCAGCACTGTACTTC. Its protein product is CASSPNEQGAALYF.

The chain recombines TRBV19 with TRBJ2-5; maybe TRBD1 (7 bases). The CDR3 loop spans 16 amino acids. Trimming removed 5 bases at V and 5 bases at J, with 21 bases between. The germline gives CDR1 LNHDA, CDR2 SQIVND (reference sequence). This CDR3 is CASSPHQGGKEETQYF. The CDR3, as DNA: TGTGCCAGTAGTCCACACCAGGGGGGAAAGGAGGAGACCCAGTACTTC.

The chain employs TRBV7-2 and TRBJ2-7; the D is unclear. Germline V gene sequence: CDR1 SGHTA, CDR2 FQGNSA. Trimming took 4 bases from V and 10 from J, leaving 11 bases between them. CDR3 length equals 11 residues. Written as DNA, the CDR3 is TGTGCCAGCAGCTCGCAACTAAATCAGTACTTC. Its protein is CASSSQLNQYF.

This clone showed up just a few times. The rearrangement uses TRBV28 and TRBJ1-4, with TRBD1 matching over 8 bases. Germline CDR1 and CDR2: MDHEN and SYDVKM. This CDR3 is built from 16 residues. The junction had 10 bases not matched to a gene; V was cut back by 4 bases and J by 6 bases. This CDR3 reads CASSSQGAGEDEKLFF. The CDR3 region has the DNA TGTGCCAGCAGTTCCCAGGGGGCTGGGGAAGATGAAAAACTGTTTTTT.

Only one count was recorded for this clone. The gene calls are TRBV29-1 and TRBJ2-3, with 8 positions matching TRBD1. With V trimmed by 6 bases and J by 4 bases, 6 bases remained unmatched. Germline assignment: CDR1 SQVTM and CDR2 ANQGSEA. The CDR3 is 13 amino acids. In DNA form, the CDR3 reads TGCAGCGTAGACAGGGGTCCAGCAGATACGCAGTATTTT. It encodes CSVDRGPADTQYF.

J is TRBJ2-3 and V is TRBV5-1; 8 bases line up with TRBD2. CDR1 and CDR2 (germline): SGHRS, YFSETQ. CDR3 length: 15 residues. V lost 4 bases to trimming and J lost 2 bases; unmatched junction nucleotides: 6. The CDR3 sequence: CASSPGGVFTDTQYF. CDR3 coding DNA: TGCGCCAGCAGCCCGGGGGGGGTGTTCACAGATACGCAGTATTTT.

The chain couples TRBV19 to TRBJ1-1, with D perhaps TRBD1 (5 bases). The CDR3 has 13 amino acids. Trimming stripped 4 bases from V and 3 bases from J, with 9 bases between. Germline V gene data show CDR1 as LNHDA and CDR2 as SQIVND (reference sequence). CDR3 sequence reads: CASSTRQYTEAFF. CDR3 DNA: TGTGCCAGTAGTACTAGACAGTACACTGAAGCTTTCTTT.

This clone was recorded only once. At one end, the junction sequence differs from germline, possibly due to a read error. V gene TRBV6-5 combines with J gene TRBJ2-6; a weak D match, TRBD1 (5 bases). The CDR3 is 15 amino acids. Per the germline V gene, CDR1 is MNHEY and CDR2 is SVGAGI. The chain's CDR3 is CASSYRSSGANGLTF. The CDR3 coding sequence is TGTGCCAGCAGTTACAGGTCCTCTGGGGCCAACGGCCTGACTTTC.

This chain connects TRBV25-1 to TRBJ1-4; 10 bases align to TRBD1. V shed 3 bases, J shed 10 bases, and the junction held 8 bases outside the gene matches. The CDR3 length is 15 residues. The germline CDR1 and CDR2 sequences are MGHDK and SYGVNS. The CDR3 protein is CASSDGGQGVGKLFF. CDR3 DNA: TGTGCCAGCAGTGACGGCGGACAGGGGGTGGGAAAACTGTTTTTT. The full variable domain, rest sourced from reference TRBV25-1 and TRBJ1-4, is EADIYQTPRYLVIGTGKKITLECSQTMGHDKMYWYQQDPGMELHLIHYSYGVNSTEKGDLSSESTVSRIRTEHFPLTLESARPSHTSQYLCASSDGGQGVGKLFFGSGTQLSVL.

V is TRBV19 and J is TRBJ2-3; tentative D call: TRBD2 (5 bases). Trimming removed 7 bases at V and 0 bases at J, with 14 bases between. This CDR3 is 15 amino acids long. The germline CDR1 and CDR2 sequences are LNHDA and SQIVND (reference sequence). The CDR3 here is CASKERGPSTDTQYF. DNA of the CDR3: TGTGCCAGTAAAGAACGCGGGCCGAGCACAGATACGCAGTATTTT.

The gene calls are TRBV6-6 and TRBJ2-1, with D possibly matching TRBD2 (7 bases). The CDR3 length is 15 residues. CDR1 and CDR2 from the germline V gene are MNHNY and SVGAGI (reference sequence). V was pared by 0 bases and J by 7 bases, with 13 bases between. The chain's CDR3 is CASSYSFGGLNEQFF. The CDR3 DNA reads TGTGCCAGCAGTTACTCGTTCGGGGGGCTGAATGAGCAGTTCTTC.

The chain employs TRBV5-1 and TRBJ2-3; possibly TRBD1 for D (6 bases). Germline V gene sequence: CDR1 SGHRS, CDR2 YFSETQ. The V and J ends lost 6 bases and 0 bases respectively, with 11 bases between them. The CDR3 covers 14 residues. The CDR3 coding sequence is TGCGCCAGCACCGGACAGTTAAGCACAGATACGCAGTATTTT. This encodes CASTGQLSTDTQYF.

This chain joins TRBV5-1 and TRBJ1-4; 7 positions match TRBD1. CDR3 length: 15 residues. Unmatched junction bases numbered 3, after V lost 4 bases and J lost 0 bases. The germline V gene encodes CDR1 SGHRS and CDR2 YFSETQ. The CDR3 DNA is TGCGCCAGCAGCGGGGACAGTTCAACTAATGAAAAACTGTTTTTT. This encodes CASSGDSSTNEKLFF.

The rearrangement links TRBV14 to TRBJ1-1, with D tentatively TRBD1 (5 bases). V was pared by 3 bases and J by 6 bases, with 14 bases between. Germline V gene lookup returns CDR1 SGHDN and CDR2 FVKESK. There are 14 residues in the CDR3. CDR3 coding DNA: TGTGCCAGCAGCCAGCAGACAGACAGCGCTGAAGCTTTCTTT. Residues: CASSQQTDSAEAFF.

V and J are TRBV6-6 and TRBJ2-5; D perhaps matches TRBD2 (5 bases). V lost 4 bases and J 3 bases, leaving 12 bases between the germline ends. This CDR3 has 14 amino acids. The germline gives CDR1 MNHNY, CDR2 SVGAGI (reference sequence). DNA of the CDR3: TGTGCCAGCAGTTCCCCGGGAAAAAAAGAGACCCAGTACTTC. Amino acids: CASSSPGKKETQYF.

In its sample, this clone was seen a few times. This same CDR3 is encoded by further DNA sequences in the sample. The rearrangement joins TRBV18 to TRBJ1-1, with D possibly TRBD1 on 5 matching bases. This CDR3 spans 12 amino acids. Germline assignment: CDR1 KGHSH and CDR2 LQKENI. Between the trimmed V and J ends, which lost 6 bases and 5 bases, there was a span of 10 bases. Here the CDR3 reads CASSPGHTEAFF. CDR3 nucleotide sequence: TGTGCCAGCTCCCCCGGACATACTGAAGCTTTCTTT. Supplemented by reference TRBV18 and TRBJ1-1, the full variable domain reads NAGVMQNPRHLVRRRGQEARLRCSPMKGHSHVYWYRQLPEEGLKFMVYLQKENIIDESGMPKERFSAEFPKEGPSILRIQQVVRGDSAAYFCASSPGHTEAFFGQGTRLTVV.

This chain links TRBV7-9 with TRBJ2-2; the match to TRBD2 covers 8 bases. Germline lookup yields CDR1 SEHNR and CDR2 FQNEAQ (reference sequence). The CDR3 spans 16 residues. The J segment lost 2 bases and the V segment lost 5 bases, leaving 7 bases of the junction unmatched. The CDR3 is CASSRTSGLNTGELFF. DNA for the CDR3: TGTGCCAGCAGCAGAACTAGCGGACTAAACACCGGGGAGCTGTTTTTT.

The chain joins TRBV5-1 to TRBJ1-1; D not resolved. Trimming took 0 bases from V and 3 from J, leaving 6 bases between them. This CDR3 has 13 residues. Germline CDR1 SGHRS, CDR2 YFSETQ. The chain's CDR3 is CASSLGRDTEAFF. The CDR3 bases are TGCGCCAGCAGCTTGGGGAGGGACACTGAAGCTTTCTTT.

V usage is TRBV7-6 and J usage is TRBJ2-5, with TRBD2 matching 7 bases. This CDR3 comprises 17 residues. Trimming removed 5 bases from V and 1 base from J; junction bases left unmatched: 13. The germline V gene encodes CDR1 SGHVS and CDR2 FNYEAQ. The CDR3 nucleotides read TGTGCCAGCAGCCAGAATCCCCTAGCGGTACCCCAAGAGACCCAGTACTTC. It is translated as CASSQNPLAVPQETQYF.